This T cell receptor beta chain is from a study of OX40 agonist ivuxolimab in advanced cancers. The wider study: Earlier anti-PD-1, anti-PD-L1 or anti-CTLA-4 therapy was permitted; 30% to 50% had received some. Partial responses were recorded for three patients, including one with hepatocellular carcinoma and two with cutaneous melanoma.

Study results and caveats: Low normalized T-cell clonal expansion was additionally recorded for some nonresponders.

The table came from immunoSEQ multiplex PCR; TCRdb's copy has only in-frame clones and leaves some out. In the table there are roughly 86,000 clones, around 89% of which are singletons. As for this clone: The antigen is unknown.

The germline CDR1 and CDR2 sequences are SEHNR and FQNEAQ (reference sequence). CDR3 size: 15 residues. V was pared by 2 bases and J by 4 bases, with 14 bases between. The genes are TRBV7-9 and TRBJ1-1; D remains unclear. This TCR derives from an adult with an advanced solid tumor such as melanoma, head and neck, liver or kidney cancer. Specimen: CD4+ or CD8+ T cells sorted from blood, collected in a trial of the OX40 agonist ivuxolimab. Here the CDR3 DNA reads TGTGCCAGCAGCTTAATGGGCGGGGAGAGCACTGAAGCTTTCTTT. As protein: CASSLMGGESTEAFF.